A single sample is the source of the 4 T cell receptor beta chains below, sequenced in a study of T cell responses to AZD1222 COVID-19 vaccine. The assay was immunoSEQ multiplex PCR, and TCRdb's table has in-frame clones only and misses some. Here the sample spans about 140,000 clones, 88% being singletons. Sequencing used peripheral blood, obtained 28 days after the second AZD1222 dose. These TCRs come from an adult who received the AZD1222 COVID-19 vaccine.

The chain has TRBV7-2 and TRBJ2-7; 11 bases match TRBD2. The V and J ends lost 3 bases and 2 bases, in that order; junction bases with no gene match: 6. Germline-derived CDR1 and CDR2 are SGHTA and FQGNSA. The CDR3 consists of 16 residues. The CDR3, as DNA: TGTGCCAGCAGCTTGGTAGCGGGGGGGTCTACCTACGAGCAGTACTTC. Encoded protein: CASSLVAGGSTYEQYF.

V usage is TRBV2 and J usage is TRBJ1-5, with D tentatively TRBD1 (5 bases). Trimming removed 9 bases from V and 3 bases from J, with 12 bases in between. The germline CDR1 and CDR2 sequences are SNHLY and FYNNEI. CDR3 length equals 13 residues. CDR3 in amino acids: CASRGGSNQPQHF. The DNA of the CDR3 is TGTGCCAGTCGGGGGGGGTCCAATCAGCCCCAGCATTTT.

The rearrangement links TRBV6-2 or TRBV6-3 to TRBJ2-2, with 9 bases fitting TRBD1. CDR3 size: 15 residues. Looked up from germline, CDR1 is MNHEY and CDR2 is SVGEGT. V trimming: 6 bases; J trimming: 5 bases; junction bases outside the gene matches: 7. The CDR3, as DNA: TGTGCCAGCAGCTTTCGGACAGGGGTTACCGGGGAGCTGTTTTTT. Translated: CASSFRTGVTGELFF.

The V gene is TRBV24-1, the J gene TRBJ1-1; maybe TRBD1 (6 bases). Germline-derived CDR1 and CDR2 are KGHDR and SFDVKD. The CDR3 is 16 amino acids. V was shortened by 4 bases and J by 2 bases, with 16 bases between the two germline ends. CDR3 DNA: TGTGCCACCAGTGAACTTACCTCGGACAGAAACACTGAAGCTTTCTTT. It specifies CATSELTSDRNTEAFF.